This T cell receptor (beta chain) was documented in a study of T cells in Graves' hyperthyroidism and ophthalmopathy. Concerning this clonotype itself: No antigen is known for it.

Between the trimmed V and J ends, which lost 5 bases and 3 bases, there was a span of 11 bases. Germline CDR1 reads MNHEY; CDR2 reads SVGAGI. The CDR3 extends over 14 amino acids. Findings and caveats of the study: Blood shared most expanded thyroid clonotypes above 0.001. Ophthalmopathy stood apart from stable hyperthyroidism in a 13 V-J model.

TCR beta CDR3 regions were amplified from RNA transcripts. Carried out on the TCR CDR3, a first-round RT-PCR used the HTBI primer set. TCRdb ran MiXCR on the multiplex PCR reads and lists one entry per CDR3 protein. This table holds 300,000 to 450,000 distinct CDR3 sequences, 15% to 18% found once. The sequence was collected from a woman younger than 35 with Graves' hyperthyroidism that later progressed to Graves' ophthalmopathy. The material sequenced was blood. The chain recombines TRBV6-5 with TRBJ1-5; D not certain. The CDR3 reads CASSDVAINQPQHF. As DNA, the CDR3 is TGTGCCAGCAGTGACGTAGCCATCAATCAGCCCCAGCATTTT.